What follows describes a single T cell receptor beta chain. What it binds is unknown. V was trimmed by 0 bases and J by 1 base, leaving 6 bases between them. The CDR3 extends over 13 amino acids. CDR1 and CDR2 (germline): GTSNPN, SVGIG (reference sequence). This sample stems from a study of CD8+ T cells in alopecia areata. About the study: Patients received oral tofacitinib, 5 to 10 mg twice daily, for moderate-to-severe alopecia areata.

Reverse transcribed after extraction, RNA yielded cDNA as the sequencing template. Assay: immunoSEQ multiplex PCR; the TCRdb copy retains only in-frame clones and omits some. The table includes approximately 150,000 clones, around 58% detected once. Whole-study findings and limits: Lesional scalp displayed greater clonality than normal scalp, most notably in alopecia totalis/universalis. Clonality in the scalp and expanded CD8+ clones ranked among the top 100 were significantly decreased by tofacitinib.

The treatment here: oral pan-JAK inhibitor, 5-10 mg twice daily. Collection of lesional scalp punch biopsies and peripheral blood was performed in alopecia areata patients. The sequencing here drew on CD4+ T cells sorted from blood, taken around week 55, from a patient treated with tofacitinib. The V and J genes are TRBV30 and TRBJ1-1; maybe TRBD1 (5 bases). The receptor comes from a human donor with alopecia areata. The CDR3 sequence is CAWSVGTNTEAFF. The CDR3 nucleotides are TGTGCCTGGAGTGTCGGGACGAACACTGAAGCTTTCTTT.